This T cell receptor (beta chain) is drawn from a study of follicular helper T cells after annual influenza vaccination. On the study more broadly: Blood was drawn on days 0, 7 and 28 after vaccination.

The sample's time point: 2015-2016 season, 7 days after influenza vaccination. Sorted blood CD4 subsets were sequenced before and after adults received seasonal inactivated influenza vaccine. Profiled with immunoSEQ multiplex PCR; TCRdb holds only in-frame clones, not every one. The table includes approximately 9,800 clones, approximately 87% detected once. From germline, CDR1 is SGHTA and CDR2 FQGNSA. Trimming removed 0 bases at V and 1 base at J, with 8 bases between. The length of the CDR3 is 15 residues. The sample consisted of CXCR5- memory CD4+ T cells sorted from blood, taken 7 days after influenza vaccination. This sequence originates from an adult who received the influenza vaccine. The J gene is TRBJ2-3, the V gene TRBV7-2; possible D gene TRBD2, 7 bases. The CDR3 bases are TGTGCCAGCAGCTTAGCGGGGGGGCGCACAGATACGCAGTATTTT. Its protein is CASSLAGGRTDTQYF.